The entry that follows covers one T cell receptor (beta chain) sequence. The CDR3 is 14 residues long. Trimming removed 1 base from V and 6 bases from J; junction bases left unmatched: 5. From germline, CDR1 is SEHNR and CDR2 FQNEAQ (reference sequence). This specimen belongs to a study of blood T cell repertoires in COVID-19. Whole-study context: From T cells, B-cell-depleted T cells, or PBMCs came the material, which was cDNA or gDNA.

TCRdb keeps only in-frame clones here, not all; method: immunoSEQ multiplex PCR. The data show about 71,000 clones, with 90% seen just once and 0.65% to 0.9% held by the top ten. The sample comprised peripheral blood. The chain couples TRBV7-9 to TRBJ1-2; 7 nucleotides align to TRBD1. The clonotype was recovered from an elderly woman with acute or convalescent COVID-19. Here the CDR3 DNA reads TGTGCCAGCAGCTTAGGGGGCGACAGGGATGGCTACACCTTC. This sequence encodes CASSLGGDRDGYTF.